What follows is one T cell receptor beta chain and its context. This sample is drawn from a study of OX40 agonist ivuxolimab in advanced cancers. Study summary: Enrolled patients in dose escalation had cancers that were hepatocellular carcinoma, melanoma, renal cell or head and neck cancer.

Produced via immunoSEQ multiplex PCR; TCRdb's table is partial and in-frame only. In the table there are roughly 19,000 clones, 79% of which are singletons. Exclusion applied to patients with autoimmune disease history or systemic immunosuppression. The germline CDR1 and CDR2 sequences are SGDLS and YYNGEE. The V gene lost 10 bases and the J gene lost 4 bases, with 12 bases spanning the gap. The CDR3 loop spans 12 amino acids. The chain links TRBV9 to TRBJ1-3; perhaps TRBD1 as D (5 bases). The source of this sequence is an adult with an advanced solid tumor such as melanoma, head and neck, liver or kidney cancer. Sequences were derived from CD4+ or CD8+ T cells sorted from blood, sampled in a trial of the OX40 agonist ivuxolimab. CDR3 nucleotides: TGTGCCTCTCAGGGCTACGGAAACACCATATATTTT. Protein product: CASQGYGNTIYF.